This TCR beta chain was captured by sequencing in a study of T-cell reconstitution after alpha-beta-depleted transplantation in children. Study results and caveats: Reported findings indicate that, about two months after transplant, alpha-beta T cells came from several hundred expanded clones, which were derived from non-depleted graft cells. Some patients showed high day-60 TCRbeta diversity, which derived from surviving recipient T cells and thymic progenitors.

Unique molecular identifiers were used to barcode this TCRbeta library. TCRdb recomputed calls from the PCR reads with MiXCR, one row per CDR3 protein. The table has 670,000 or so distinct CDR3 sequences, 13% seen once. From germline, CDR1 is DFQATT and CDR2 SNEGSKA (reference sequence). V lost 6 bases to trimming and J lost 9 bases; unmatched junction nucleotides: 8. CDR3 length: 12 amino acids. This clonotype was seen a handful of times. Antigen: not known. The chain uses TRBV20-1 and TRBJ2-7, with 10 positions matching TRBD1. The receptor was derived from a girl aged 2 to 10 with congenital amegakaryocytic thrombocytopenia, due to receive a stem cell transplant. Here the sequenced sample was PBMCs, taken before TCRalphabeta/CD19-depleted stem cell transplant. CDR3 sequence: CSASRDRGAQYF. CDR3 DNA: TGCAGTGCCAGCCGGGACAGGGGCGCGCAGTACTTC.